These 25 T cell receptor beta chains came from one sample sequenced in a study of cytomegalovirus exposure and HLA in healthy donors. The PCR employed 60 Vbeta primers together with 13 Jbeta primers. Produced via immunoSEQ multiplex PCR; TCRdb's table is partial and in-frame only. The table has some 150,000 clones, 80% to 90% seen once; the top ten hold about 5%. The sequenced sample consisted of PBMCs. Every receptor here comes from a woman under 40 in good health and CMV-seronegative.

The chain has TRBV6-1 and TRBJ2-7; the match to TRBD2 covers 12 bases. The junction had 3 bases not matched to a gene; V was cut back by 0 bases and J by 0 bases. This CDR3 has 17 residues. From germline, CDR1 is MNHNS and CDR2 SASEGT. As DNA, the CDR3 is TGTGCCAGCAGTGAAGCGCCGACTAGCGGGAGCTCCTACGAGCAGTACTTC. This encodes CASSEAPTSGSSYEQYF.

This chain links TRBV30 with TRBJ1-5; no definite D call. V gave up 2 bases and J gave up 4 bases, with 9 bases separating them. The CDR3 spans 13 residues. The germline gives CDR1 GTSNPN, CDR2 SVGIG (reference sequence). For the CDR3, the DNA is TGTGCCTGGAGTAAGCAGGAAAATCAGCCCCAGCATTTT. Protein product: CAWSKQENQPQHF. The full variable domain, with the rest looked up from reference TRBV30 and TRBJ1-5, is SQTIHQWPATLVQPVGSPLSLECTVEGTSNPNLYWYRQAAGRGLQLLFYSVGIGQISSEVPQNLSASRPQDRQFILSSKKLLLSDSGFYLCAWSKQENQPQHFGDGTRLSIL.

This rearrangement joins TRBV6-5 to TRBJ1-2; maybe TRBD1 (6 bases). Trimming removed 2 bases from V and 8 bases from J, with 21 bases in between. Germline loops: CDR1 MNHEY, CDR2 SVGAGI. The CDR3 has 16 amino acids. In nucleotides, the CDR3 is TGTGCCAGCAGTTACCGTCCAATGGGACAAAAAGTCGGCTACACCTTC. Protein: CASSYRPMGQKVGYTF.

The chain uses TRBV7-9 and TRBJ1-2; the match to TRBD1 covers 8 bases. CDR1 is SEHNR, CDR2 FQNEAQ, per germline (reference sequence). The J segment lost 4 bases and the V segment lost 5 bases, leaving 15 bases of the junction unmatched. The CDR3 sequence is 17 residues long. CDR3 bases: TGTGCCAGCAGCCTGGGGGGTCGACAGGGGAAATTCTATGGCTACACCTTC. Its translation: CASSLGGRQGKFYGYTF.

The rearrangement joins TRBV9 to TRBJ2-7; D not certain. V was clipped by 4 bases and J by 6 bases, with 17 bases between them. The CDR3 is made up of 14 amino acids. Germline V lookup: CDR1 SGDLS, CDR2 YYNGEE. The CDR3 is CASSPTPWAREQYF. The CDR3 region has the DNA TGTGCCAGCAGCCCAACCCCGTGGGCTCGCGAGCAGTACTTC.

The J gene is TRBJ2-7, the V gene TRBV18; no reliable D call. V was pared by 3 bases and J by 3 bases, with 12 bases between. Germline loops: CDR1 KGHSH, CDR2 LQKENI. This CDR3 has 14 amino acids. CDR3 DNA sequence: TGTGCCAGCTCACCTGGCAGAAATGGCTACGAGCAGTACTTC. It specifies CASSPGRNGYEQYF.

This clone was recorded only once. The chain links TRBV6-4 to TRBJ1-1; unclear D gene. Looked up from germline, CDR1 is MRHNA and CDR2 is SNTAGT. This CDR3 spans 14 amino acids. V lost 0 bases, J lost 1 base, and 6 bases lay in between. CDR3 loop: CASSDSGGNTEAFF. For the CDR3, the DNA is TGTGCCAGCAGTGACTCAGGCGGGAACACTGAAGCTTTCTTT.

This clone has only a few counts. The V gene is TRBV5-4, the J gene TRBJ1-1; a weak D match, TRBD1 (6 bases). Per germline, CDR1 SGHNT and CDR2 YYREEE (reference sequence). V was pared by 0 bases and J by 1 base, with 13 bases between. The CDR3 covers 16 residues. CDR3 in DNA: TGTGCCAGCAGCTTGGCCCTAAGAGGGGGGAACACTGAAGCTTTCTTT. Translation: CASSLALRGGNTEAFF.

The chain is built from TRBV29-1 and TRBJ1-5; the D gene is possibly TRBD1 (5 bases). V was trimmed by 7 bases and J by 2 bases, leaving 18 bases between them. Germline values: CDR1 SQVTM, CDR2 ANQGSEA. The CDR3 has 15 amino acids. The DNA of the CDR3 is TGCAGCGCCCTACTCGGGGGGAGTGGCAATCAGCCCCAGCATTTT. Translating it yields CSALLGGSGNQPQHF.

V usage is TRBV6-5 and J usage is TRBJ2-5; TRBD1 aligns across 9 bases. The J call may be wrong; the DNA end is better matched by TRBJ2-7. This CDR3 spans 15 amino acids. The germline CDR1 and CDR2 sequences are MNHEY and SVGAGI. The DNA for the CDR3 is TGTGCCAGCAGTTACTGGGGACAGGGAACCTACGAGCAGTACTTC. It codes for CASSYWGQGTYEQYF.

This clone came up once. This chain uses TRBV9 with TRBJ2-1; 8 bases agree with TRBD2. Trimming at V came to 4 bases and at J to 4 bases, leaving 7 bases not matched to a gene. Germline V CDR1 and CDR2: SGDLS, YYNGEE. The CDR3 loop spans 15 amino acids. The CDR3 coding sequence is TGTGCCAGCAGCCCCTTGGCGGGGGGTTACAATGAGCAGTTCTTC. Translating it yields CASSPLAGGYNEQFF.

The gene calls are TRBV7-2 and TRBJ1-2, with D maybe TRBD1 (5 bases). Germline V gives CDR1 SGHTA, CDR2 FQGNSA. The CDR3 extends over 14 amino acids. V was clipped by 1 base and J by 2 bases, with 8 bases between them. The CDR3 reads CASSLVDSNYGYTF. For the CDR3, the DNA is TGTGCCAGCAGCTTAGTAGACAGCAACTATGGCTACACCTTC.

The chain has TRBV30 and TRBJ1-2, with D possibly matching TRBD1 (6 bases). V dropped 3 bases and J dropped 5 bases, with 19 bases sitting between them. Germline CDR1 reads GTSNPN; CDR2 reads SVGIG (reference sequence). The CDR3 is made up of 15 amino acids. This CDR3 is CAWRQRVGDNYGYTF. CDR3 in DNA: TGTGCCTGGAGACAAAGAGTTGGGGACAATTATGGCTACACCTTC.

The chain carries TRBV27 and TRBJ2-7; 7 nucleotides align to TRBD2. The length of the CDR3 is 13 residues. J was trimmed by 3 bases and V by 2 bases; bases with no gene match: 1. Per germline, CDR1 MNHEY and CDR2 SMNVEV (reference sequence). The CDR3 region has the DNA TGTGCCAGCAGTTTACAGCGGGGCTACGAGCAGTACTTC. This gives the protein CASSLQRGYEQYF.

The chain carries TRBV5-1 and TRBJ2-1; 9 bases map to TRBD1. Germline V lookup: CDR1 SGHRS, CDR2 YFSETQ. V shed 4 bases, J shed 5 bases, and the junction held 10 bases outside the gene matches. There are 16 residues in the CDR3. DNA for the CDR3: TGCGCCAGCAGCACCTTGGACAGGGGCAACGACAATGAGCAGTTCTTC. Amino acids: CASSTLDRGNDNEQFF.

The CDR3, as DNA: TGTGCCAGCAGCCAAGACACAGGGCCCACCTACGAGCAGTACTTC. Its translation is CASSQDTGPTYEQYF. This chain uses TRBV14 with TRBJ2-7; D is possibly TRBD1 (6 bases). Deletions cut 0 bases from V and 2 bases from J, with 11 bases between. Germline V gene lookup returns CDR1 SGHDN and CDR2 FVKESK. The CDR3 is 15 residues long. The full variable domain, completed using reference TRBV14 and TRBJ2-7, is EAGVTQFPSHSVIEKGQTVTLRCDPISGHDNLYWYRRVMGKEIKFLLHFVKESKQDESGMPNNRFLAERTGGTYSTLKVQPAELEDSGVYFCASSQDTGPTYEQYFGPGTRLTVT.

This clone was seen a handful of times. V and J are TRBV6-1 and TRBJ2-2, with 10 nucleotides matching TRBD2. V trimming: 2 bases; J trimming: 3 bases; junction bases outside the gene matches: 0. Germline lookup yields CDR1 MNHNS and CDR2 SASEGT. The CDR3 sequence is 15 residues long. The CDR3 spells CASSELAGDTGELFF. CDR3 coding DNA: TGTGCCAGCAGTGAACTAGCGGGGGACACCGGGGAGCTGTTTTTT.

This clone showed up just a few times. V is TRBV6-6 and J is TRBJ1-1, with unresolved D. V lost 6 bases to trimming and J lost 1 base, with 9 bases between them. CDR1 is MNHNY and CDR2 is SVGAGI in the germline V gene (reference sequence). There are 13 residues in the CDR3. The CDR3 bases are TGTGCCAGCAGCACGTCCGGGAACACTGAAGCTTTCTTT. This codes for CASSTSGNTEAFF.

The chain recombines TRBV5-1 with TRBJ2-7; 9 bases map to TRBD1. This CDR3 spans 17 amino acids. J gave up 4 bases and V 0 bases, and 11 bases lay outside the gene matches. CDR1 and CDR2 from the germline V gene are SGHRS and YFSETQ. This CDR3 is CASSLGPGDRAGYEQYF. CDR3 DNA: TGCGCCAGCAGCTTGGGTCCGGGGGACAGGGCTGGATACGAGCAGTACTTC.

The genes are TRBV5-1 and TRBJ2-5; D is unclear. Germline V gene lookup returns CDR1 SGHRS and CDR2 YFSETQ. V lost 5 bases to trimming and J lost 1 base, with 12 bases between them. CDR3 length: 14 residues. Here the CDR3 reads CASRQYTAQETQYF. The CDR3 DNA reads TGCGCCAGCAGACAGTATACAGCCCAAGAGACCCAGTACTTC.

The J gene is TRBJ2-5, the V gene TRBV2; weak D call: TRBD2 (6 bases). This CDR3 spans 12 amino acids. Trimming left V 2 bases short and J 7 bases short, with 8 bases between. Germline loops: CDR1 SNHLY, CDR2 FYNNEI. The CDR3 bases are TGTGCCAGCAGTGAACAGGGAGGGACCCAGTACTTC. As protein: CASSEQGGTQYF.

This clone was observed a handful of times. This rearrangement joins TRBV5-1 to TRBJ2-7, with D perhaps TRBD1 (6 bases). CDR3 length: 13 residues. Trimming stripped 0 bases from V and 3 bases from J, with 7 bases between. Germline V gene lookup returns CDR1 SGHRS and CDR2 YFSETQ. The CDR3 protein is CASSLGTVYEQYF. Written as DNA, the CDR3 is TGCGCCAGCAGCTTGGGGACAGTCTACGAGCAGTACTTC. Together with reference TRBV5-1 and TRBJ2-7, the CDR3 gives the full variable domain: KAGVTQTPRYLIKTRGQQVTLSCSPISGHRSVSWYQQTPGQGLQFLFEYFSETQRNKGNFPGRFSGRQFSNSRSEMNVSTLELGDSALYLCASSLGTVYEQYFGPGTRLTVT.

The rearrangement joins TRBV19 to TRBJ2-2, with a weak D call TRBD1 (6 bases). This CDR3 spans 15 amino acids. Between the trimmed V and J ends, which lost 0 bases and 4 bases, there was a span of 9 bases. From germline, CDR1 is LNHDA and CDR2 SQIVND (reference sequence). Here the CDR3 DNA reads TGTGCCAGTAGTATAGACAGGGGTCGCACCGGGGAGCTGTTTTTT. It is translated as CASSIDRGRTGELFF. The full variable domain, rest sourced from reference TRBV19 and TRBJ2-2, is DGGITQSPKYLFRKEGQNVTLSCEQNLNHDAMYWYRQDPGQGLRLIYYSQIVNDFQKGDIAEGYSVSREKKESFPLTVTSAQKNPTAFYLCASSIDRGRTGELFFGEGSRLTVL.

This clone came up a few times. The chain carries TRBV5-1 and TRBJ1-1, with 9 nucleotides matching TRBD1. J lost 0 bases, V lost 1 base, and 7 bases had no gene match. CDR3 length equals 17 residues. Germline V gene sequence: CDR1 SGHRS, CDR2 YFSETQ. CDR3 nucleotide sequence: TGCGCCAGCAGCTTGTTCGGGACAGGGAGCGTGAACACTGAAGCTTTCTTT. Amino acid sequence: CASSLFGTGSVNTEAFF.

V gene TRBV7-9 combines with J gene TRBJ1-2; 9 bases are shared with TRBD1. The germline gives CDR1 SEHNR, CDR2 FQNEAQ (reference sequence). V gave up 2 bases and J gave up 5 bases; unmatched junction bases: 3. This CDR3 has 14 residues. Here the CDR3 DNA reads TGTGCCAGCAGCTTAACAGGGGGCGGATATGGCTACACCTTC. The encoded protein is CASSLTGGGYGYTF.